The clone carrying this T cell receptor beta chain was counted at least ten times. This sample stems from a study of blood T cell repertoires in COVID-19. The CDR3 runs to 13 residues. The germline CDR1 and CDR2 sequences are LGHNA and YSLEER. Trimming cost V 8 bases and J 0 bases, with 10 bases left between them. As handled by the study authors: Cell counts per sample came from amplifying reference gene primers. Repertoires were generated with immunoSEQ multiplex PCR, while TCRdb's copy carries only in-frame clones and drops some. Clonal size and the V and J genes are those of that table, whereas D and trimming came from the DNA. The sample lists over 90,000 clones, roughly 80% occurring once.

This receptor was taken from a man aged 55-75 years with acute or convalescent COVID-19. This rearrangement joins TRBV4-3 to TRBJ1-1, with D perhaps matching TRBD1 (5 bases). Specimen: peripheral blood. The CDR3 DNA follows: TGCGCCAGCGCTCTACAGGTGAACACTGAAGCTTTCTTT. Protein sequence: CASALQVNTEAFF.